This T cell receptor beta chain derives from a study of blood T cell repertoires in COVID-19 (dated by TCRdb to about 2020). Describing the broader study: Collaborator samples came from the United States, Italy and Spain and covered acute and convalescent phases of COVID-19. Nearly every sample came with metadata listing a de-identified subject ID, COVID-19 status, age in years and sex. Samples came from the ongoing ImmuneRACE study (first 160 participants) plus 1,254 subjects from 6 global collaborators. Where available, HLA class I and class II types were taken from metadata supplied by the sample provider and were not determined by assay-based typing. Deeply sampled blood TCRbeta repertoires from subjects exposed to, actively infected with, or recovered from COVID-19 were included in the dataset. The prospective study material was composed of cDNA or gDNA derived from T cells, B-cell-depleted T cells, or PBMCs. The repertoires were released in a freely available public database meant as a resource for research on the immune response to SARS-CoV-2. General findings and caveats noted by the study authors: The quantity of clinical and demographic metadata differed by source and by participant and was supplied without curation.

Participants in the prospective study were aged about 18 to 95 years, lived in 20 to 30 United States geographic areas, and enrolled through a virtual design. In the prospective study, cohorts were assigned on the basis of participant-reported clinical history obtained from a screening survey and a study questionnaire. ImmuneRACE Cohort 3 recovered participants were defined by two consecutive negative NP/OP PCR tests, healthcare professional clearance, or symptom resolution. Mobile phlebotomists in the prospective study collected whole blood, serum and a nasopharyngeal or oropharyngeal swab from every participant. Prospective study participants could optionally give additional blood draws and questionnaires over an approximately two-month period. Prospective study blood samples were shipped either frozen or at room temperature before DNA extraction. From the germline V gene, CDR1 is SNHLY and CDR2 is FYNNEI. The CDR3 goes from the cysteine to the phenylalanine over 15 residues. Of all the DNA, just the CDR3 is kept, 45 bases in frame from base 1. The junction shows trimming of 0 bases on V and 6 bases on J, and the gene matches do not reach 4 bases of it.

TCRbeta CDR3 regions were amplified from genomic DNA by means of the immunoSEQ Assay, a bias-controlled multiplex PCR. The study's processing was this. Nucleated cell counts per sample were estimated from amplification of reference gene primers within the assay. To quantify the absolute abundance of each unique TCRbeta CDR3 rearrangement, sequence reads were collapsed and filtered. For each sample, productive Simpson clonality was calculated as the square root of Simpson's diversity index across productive rearrangements. This immuneACCESS table, as held by TCRdb, lists in-frame sequences with V and J called but not all clones. Of the missing ones, under half trace to an unresolved V gene in checked studies; the others have no known cause. D and trimming come from the DNA, and the V and J calls and clone size come from that table. The sample includes about 220,000 clones, with approximately 84% observed a single time. Around 16% of the sample is held by the ten biggest clonotypes.

Regarding this clone: Its antigen remains unidentified. It has no much larger one-base neighbor in the sample; base qualities were not kept.

Sequenced input: PBMCs or T cells enriched from blood (not recorded which). This chain is built from TRBV2 and TRBJ2-1, and TRBD2 matches 8 of the central bases. The TCR comes from a man aged 40-55 years who had recovered from COVID-19. The nucleotide sequence is TGTGCCAGCAGTGAAGCGGGACTAGGGGTCAATGAGCAGTTCTTC. Its translation is CASSEAGLGVNEQFF.